One sample yielded the 13 T cell receptor beta chains listed below, sequenced in a study of PD-1 blockade in classical Hodgkin lymphoma. Produced via immunoSEQ multiplex PCR; TCRdb's table is partial and in-frame only. The sample shows about 93,000 clones, 80% to 95% of them seen only once. Each and every patient relapsed after autologous stem cell transplantation, and patients got differing brentuximab vedotin exposure. Sequencing was performed on peripheral blood mononuclear cells (PBMCs), taken before the second cycle of nivolumab. These receptors were obtained from a human donor with classical Hodgkin lymphoma.

The J gene is TRBJ2-7, the V gene TRBV5-1; TRBD1 matches at 11 bases. The length of the CDR3 is 16 residues. The trim removed 2 bases at V and 6 bases at J, leaving 10 bases unmatched. Germline V gene sequence: CDR1 SGHRS, CDR2 YFSETQ. The CDR3 here is CASSFFRGQGASEQYF. Here the CDR3 DNA reads TGCGCCAGCAGCTTTTTTCGCGGACAGGGGGCGTCCGAGCAGTACTTC.

This clone was detected once. The V call is TRBV5-6, the J call TRBJ1-5; D may be TRBD1 (6 bases). The CDR3 runs to 18 residues. Trimming stripped 0 bases from V and 0 bases from J, with 16 bases between. Germline-derived CDR1 and CDR2 are SGHDT and YYEEEE. The CDR3 region is CASSLAGGPLISNQPQHF. The DNA for the CDR3 is TGTGCCAGCAGCTTGGCTGGGGGCCCTTTGATTAGCAATCAGCCCCAGCATTTT.

The chain combines TRBV28 with TRBJ1-1; no definite D call. V lost 1 base, J lost 5 bases, and 8 bases lay in between. CDR3 length: 13 amino acids. CDR1 MDHEN and CDR2 SYDVKM come from the germline V gene. Written as DNA, the CDR3 is TGTGCCAGCAGTTTATCGGTACAGACTGAAGCTTTCTTT. Translating gives CASSLSVQTEAFF.

The chain carries TRBV28 and TRBJ1-4; weak D call: TRBD1 (5 bases). The CDR3 is 15 amino acids. Germline CDR1 MDHEN, CDR2 SYDVKM. V was cut by 8 bases and J by 5 bases, with 18 bases left in between. CDR3 loop: CASRWQGSINEKLFF. CDR3 in DNA: TGTGCCAGCCGGTGGCAGGGCAGCATAAATGAAAAACTGTTTTTT. The complete variable domain, with remaining parts taken from reference TRBV28 and TRBJ1-4, reads DVKVTQSSRYLVKRTGEKVFLECVQDMDHENMFWYRQDPGLGLRLIYFSYDVKMKEKGDIPEGYSVSREKKERFSLILESASTNQTSMYLCASRWQGSINEKLFFGSGTQLSVL.

This clone was detected only once. The gene calls are TRBV2 and TRBJ1-1, with 7 bases lining up with TRBD1. This CDR3 is built from 13 residues. With 5 bases clipped from V and 1 base from J, the junction kept 1 base outside the gene matches. Germline V lookup: CDR1 SNHLY, CDR2 FYNNEI. The CDR3 is CASSNRGNTEAFF. In DNA, the CDR3 is TGTGCCAGCAGTAACAGGGGGAACACTGAAGCTTTCTTT.

The chain couples TRBV13 to TRBJ1-4; D remains unclear. Between the trimmed V and J ends, which lost 3 bases and 7 bases, there was a span of 18 bases. The germline gives CDR1 PRHDT, CDR2 FYEKMQ (reference sequence). The CDR3 loop spans 16 amino acids. The CDR3 loop reads CASSFPSLGGGEKLFF. The DNA for the CDR3 is TGTGCCAGCAGCTTCCCTTCCTTGGGAGGAGGTGAAAAACTGTTTTTT. Using reference TRBV13 and TRBJ1-4 for the parts outside the CDR3, the full variable domain is AAGVIQSPRHLIKEKRETATLKCYPIPRHDTVYWYQQGPGQDPQFLISFYEKMQSDKGSIPDRFSAQQFSDYHSELNMSSLELGDSALYFCASSFPSLGGGEKLFFGSGTQLSVL.

V usage is TRBV19 and J usage is TRBJ2-7, with D possibly matching TRBD1 (6 bases). V shed 1 base and J shed 0 bases, with 10 bases lying between them. The V gene's germline CDR1 is LNHDA and CDR2 SQIVND (reference sequence). This CDR3 is 15 amino acids long. This CDR3 is CASSIGAGDSYEQYF. The CDR3 DNA reads TGTGCCAGTAGTATAGGAGCAGGGGACTCCTACGAGCAGTACTTC.

V is TRBV6-1 and J is TRBJ1-2, with unresolved D. CDR1 is MNHNS and CDR2 is SASEGT in the germline V gene. Trimming removed 1 base at V and 12 bases at J, with 18 bases between. The CDR3 has 14 amino acids. The CDR3 DNA is TGTGCCAGCAGTGAAGGATTGGTCGTCCCCCCTCACACCTTC. It specifies CASSEGLVVPPHTF.

The V and J genes are TRBV5-4 and TRBJ2-5; D is undetermined. Germline V CDR1 and CDR2: SGHNT, YYREEE (reference sequence). The CDR3 has 13 residues. V shed 4 bases and J shed 4 bases, with 11 bases lying between them. In DNA form, the CDR3 reads TGTGCCAGCAGCATACAAGTGGCAGAGACCCAGTACTTC. Translation: CASSIQVAETQYF.

The chain carries TRBV27 and TRBJ2-5; possibly TRBD2 for D (5 bases). The J call may be wrong; the DNA end is better matched by TRBJ2-7. Germline CDR1 is MNHEY and CDR2 is SMNVEV (reference sequence). CDR3 length equals 13 residues. This CDR3 reads CASSSGNEYEQYF. The CDR3 nucleotides are TGTGCCAGCAGTTCCGGGAACGAGTACGAGCAGTACTTC.

The sample holds a few counts of this clone. This chain joins TRBV19 and TRBJ2-7; D uncertain. Looked up from germline, CDR1 is LNHDA and CDR2 is SQIVND (reference sequence). The CDR3 has 15 amino acids. V was shortened by 4 bases and J by 3 bases, with 16 bases between the two germline ends. CDR3 amino acids: CASSTTGRPHYEQYF. CDR3 coding DNA: TGTGCCAGTAGTACGACTGGGCGGCCACACTACGAGCAGTACTTC.

The V gene is TRBV9, the J gene TRBJ2-6, with D possibly TRBD2 on 7 matching bases. The CDR3 contains 16 residues. V shed 1 base and J shed 2 bases, with 10 bases lying between them. CDR1 and CDR2 from the germline V gene are SGDLS and YYNGEE. The CDR3 is CASSVRGRAGANVLTF. DNA for the CDR3: TGTGCCAGCAGCGTAAGGGGGAGGGCTGGGGCCAACGTCCTGACTTTC.

This clone appeared a few times. The V gene is TRBV6-5, the J gene TRBJ2-7, with 8 bases matching TRBD1. Per the germline V gene, CDR1 is MNHEY and CDR2 is SVGAGI. The CDR3 is made up of 15 amino acids. V was clipped by 6 bases and J by 4 bases; unmatched bases: 11. The CDR3 is CASRLTGGNYYEQYF. CDR3 sequence (DNA): TGTGCCAGCAGACTTACAGGGGGAAACTATTACGAGCAGTACTTC.